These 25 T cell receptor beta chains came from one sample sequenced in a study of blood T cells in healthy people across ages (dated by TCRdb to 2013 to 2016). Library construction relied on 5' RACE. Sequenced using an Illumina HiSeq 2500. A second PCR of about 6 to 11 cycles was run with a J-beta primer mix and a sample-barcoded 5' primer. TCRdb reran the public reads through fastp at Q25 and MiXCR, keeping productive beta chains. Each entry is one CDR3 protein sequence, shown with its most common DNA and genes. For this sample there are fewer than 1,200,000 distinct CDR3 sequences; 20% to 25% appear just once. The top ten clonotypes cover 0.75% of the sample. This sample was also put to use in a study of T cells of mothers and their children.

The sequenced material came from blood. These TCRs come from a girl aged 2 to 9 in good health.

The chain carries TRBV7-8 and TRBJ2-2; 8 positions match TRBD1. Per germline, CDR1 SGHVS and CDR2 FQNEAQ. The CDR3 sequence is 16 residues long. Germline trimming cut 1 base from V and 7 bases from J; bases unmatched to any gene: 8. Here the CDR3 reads CASSLVRGQVLGELFF. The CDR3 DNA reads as TGTGCCAGCAGCTTAGTTAGGGGACAGGTTCTCGGGGAGCTGTTTTTT.

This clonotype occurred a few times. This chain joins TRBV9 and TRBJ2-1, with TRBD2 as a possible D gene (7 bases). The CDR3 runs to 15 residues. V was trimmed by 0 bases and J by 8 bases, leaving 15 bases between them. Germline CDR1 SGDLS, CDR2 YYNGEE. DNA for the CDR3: TGTGCCAGCAGCGTAGGTGGGGGGGCTTTCCATGAGCAGTTCTTC. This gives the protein CASSVGGGAFHEQFF.

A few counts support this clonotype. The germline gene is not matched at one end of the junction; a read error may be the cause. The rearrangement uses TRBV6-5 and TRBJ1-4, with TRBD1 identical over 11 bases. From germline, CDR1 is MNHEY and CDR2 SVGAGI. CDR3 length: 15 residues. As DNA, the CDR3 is TGTGCCAGCACTTACGGGACAGGGGGAGATGGAAAACTGTTTTTT. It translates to CASTYGTGGDGKLFF.

The CDR3 here is CASSYVGRQETQYF. The DNA for the CDR3 is TGTGCCAGCAGTTACGTGGGGAGACAAGAGACCCAGTACTTC. This chain links TRBV6-5 with TRBJ2-5, with TRBD2 as a possible D gene (5 bases). Looked up from germline, CDR1 is MNHEY and CDR2 is SVGAGI. Trimming took 2 bases from V and 2 from J, leaving 9 bases between them. This CDR3 comprises 14 residues.

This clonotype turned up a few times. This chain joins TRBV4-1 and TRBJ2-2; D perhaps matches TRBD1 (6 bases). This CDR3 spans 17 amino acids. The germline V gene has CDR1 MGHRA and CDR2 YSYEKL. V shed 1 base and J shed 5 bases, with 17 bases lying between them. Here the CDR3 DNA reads TGCGCCAGCAGCCAAGGGCTCGGGACAAGGAAAACCGGGGAGCTGTTTTTT. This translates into CASSQGLGTRKTGELFF.

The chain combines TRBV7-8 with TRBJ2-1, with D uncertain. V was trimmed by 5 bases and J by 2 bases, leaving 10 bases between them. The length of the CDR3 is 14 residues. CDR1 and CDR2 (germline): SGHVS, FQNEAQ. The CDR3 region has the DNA TGTGCCAGCAGCCCCGACCGGGCCTACAATGAGCAGTTCTTC. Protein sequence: CASSPDRAYNEQFF.

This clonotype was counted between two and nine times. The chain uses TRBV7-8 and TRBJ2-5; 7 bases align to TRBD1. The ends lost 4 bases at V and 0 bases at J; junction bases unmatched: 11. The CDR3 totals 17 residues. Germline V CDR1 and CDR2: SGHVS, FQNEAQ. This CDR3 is CASSSTSGQSYQETQYF. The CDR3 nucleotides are TGTGCCAGCAGCTCCACCTCGGGACAGTCTTACCAAGAGACCCAGTACTTC.

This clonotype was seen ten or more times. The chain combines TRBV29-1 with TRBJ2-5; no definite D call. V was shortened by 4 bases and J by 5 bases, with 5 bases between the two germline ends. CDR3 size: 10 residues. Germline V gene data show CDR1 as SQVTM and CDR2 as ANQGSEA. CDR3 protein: CSVGLETQYF. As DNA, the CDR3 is TGCAGCGTTGGTCTGGAGACCCAGTACTTC.

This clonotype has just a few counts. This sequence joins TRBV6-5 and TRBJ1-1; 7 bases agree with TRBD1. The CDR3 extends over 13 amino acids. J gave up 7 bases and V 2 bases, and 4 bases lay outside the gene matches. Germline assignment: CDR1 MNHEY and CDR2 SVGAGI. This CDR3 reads CASSYGDSYEAFF. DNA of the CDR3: TGTGCCAGCAGTTACGGGGACAGTTATGAAGCTTTCTTT.

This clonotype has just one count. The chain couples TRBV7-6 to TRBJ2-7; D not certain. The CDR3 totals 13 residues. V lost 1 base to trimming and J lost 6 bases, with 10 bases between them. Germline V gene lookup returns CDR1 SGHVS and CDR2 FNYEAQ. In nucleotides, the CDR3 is TGTGCCAGCAGCTTAGGTGAAGGTGGCGAGCAGTACTTC. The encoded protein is CASSLGEGGEQYF. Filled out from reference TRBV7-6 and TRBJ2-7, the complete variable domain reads GAGVSQSPRYKVTKRGQDVALRCDPISGHVSLYWYRQALGQGPEFLTYFNYEAQQDKSGLPNDRFSAERPEGSISTLTIQRTEQRDSAMYRCASSLGEGGEQYFGPGTRLTVT.

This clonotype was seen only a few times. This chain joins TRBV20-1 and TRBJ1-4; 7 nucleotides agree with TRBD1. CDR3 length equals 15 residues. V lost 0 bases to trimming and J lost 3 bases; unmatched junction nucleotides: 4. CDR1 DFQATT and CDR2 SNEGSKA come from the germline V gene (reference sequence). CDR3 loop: CSARDTGAANEKLFF. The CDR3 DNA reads TGCAGTGCTAGAGACACAGGGGCGGCTAATGAAAAACTGTTTTTT.

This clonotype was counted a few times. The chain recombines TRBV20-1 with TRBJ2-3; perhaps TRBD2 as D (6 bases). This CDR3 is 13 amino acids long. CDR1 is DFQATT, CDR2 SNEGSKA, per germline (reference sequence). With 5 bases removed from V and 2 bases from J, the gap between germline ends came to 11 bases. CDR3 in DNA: TGCAGTGCTCACGGGAGCTACACAGATACGCAGTATTTT. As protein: CSAHGSYTDTQYF.

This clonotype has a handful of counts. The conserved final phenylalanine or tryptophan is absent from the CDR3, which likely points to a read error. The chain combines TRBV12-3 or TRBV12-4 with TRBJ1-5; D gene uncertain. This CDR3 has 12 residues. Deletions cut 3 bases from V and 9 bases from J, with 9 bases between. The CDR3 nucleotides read TGTGCCAGCAGTTTTCCCCTCGGGCCCCAGCATCTT. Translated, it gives CASSFPLGPQHL.

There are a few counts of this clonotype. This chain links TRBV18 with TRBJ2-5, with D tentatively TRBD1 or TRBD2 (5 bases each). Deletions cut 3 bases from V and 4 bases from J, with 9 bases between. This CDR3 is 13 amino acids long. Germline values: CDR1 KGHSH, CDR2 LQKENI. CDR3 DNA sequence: TGTGCCAGCTCACCCGGGGCAGCAGAGACCCAGTACTTC. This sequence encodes CASSPGAAETQYF. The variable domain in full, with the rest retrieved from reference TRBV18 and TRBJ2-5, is NAGVMQNPRHLVRRRGQEARLRCSPMKGHSHVYWYRQLPEEGLKFMVYLQKENIIDESGMPKERFSAEFPKEGPSILRIQQVVRGDSAAYFCASSPGAAETQYFGPGTRLLVL.

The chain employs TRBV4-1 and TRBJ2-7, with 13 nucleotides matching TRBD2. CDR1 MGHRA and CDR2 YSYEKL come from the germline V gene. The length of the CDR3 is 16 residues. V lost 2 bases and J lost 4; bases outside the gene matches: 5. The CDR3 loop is CASSQPRTSGGYEQYF. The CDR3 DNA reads TGCGCCAGCAGCCAACCAAGGACTAGCGGGGGTTACGAGCAGTACTTC.

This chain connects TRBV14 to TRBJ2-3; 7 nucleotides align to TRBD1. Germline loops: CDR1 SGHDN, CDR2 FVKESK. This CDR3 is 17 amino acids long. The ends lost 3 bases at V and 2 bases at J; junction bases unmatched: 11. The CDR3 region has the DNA TGTGCCAGCAGCCAGAACAGGGGCACCTCTTTCACAGATACGCAGTATTTT. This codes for CASSQNRGTSFTDTQYF.

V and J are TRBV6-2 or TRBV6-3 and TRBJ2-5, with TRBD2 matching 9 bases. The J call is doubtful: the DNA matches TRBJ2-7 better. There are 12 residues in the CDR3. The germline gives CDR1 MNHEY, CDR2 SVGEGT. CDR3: CASTGLAYEQYF. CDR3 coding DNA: TGTGCCAGCACGGGACTAGCTTACGAGCAGTACTTC.

CDR3 DNA: TGTGCCAGCAGCTTTACGGTTTGGGGGACGGGGCAGCCCCAGCATTTT. This encodes CASSFTVWGTGQPQHF. This chain connects TRBV5-5 to TRBJ1-5, with D possibly being TRBD1 (5 bases). Per the germline V gene, CDR1 is SGHKS and CDR2 is YYEKEE (reference sequence). The CDR3 is 16 amino acids. V lost 2 bases and J 7 bases, leaving 19 bases between the germline ends.

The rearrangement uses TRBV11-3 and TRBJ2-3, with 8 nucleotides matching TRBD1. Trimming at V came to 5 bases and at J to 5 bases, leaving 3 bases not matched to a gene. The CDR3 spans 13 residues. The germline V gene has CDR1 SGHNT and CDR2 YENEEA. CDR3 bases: TGTGCCAGCAGCCAACAGGGGGGAGATACGCAGTATTTT. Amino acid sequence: CASSQQGGDTQYF.

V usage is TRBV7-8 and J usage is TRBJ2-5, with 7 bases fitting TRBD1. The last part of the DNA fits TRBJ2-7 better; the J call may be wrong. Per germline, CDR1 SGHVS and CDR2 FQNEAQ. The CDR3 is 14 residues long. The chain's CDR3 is CASRNTGVGYEQYF. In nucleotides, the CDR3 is TGTGCCAGCAGGAATACAGGGGTCGGCTACGAGCAGTACTTC.

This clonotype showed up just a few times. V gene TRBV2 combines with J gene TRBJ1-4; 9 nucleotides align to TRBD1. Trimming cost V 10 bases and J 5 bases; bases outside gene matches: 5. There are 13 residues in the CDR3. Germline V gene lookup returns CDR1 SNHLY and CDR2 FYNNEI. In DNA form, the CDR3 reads TGTGCCACATGGACAGGGGAGAATGAAAAACTGTTTTTT. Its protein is CATWTGENEKLFF.

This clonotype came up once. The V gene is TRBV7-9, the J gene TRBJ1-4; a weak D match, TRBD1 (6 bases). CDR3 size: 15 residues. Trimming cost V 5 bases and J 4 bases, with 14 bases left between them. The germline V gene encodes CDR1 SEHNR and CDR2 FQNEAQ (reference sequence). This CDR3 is CASSVTGYNNEKLFF. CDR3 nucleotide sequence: TGTGCCAGCAGCGTAACAGGGTATAATAATGAAAAACTGTTTTTT.

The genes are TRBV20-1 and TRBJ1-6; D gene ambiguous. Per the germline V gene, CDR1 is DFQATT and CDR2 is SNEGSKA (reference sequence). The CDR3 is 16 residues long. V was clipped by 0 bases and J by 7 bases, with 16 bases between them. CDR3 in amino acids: CSARDPQQVGNSPLHF. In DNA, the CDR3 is TGCAGTGCTAGAGATCCACAGCAGGTGGGGAATTCACCCCTCCACTTT.

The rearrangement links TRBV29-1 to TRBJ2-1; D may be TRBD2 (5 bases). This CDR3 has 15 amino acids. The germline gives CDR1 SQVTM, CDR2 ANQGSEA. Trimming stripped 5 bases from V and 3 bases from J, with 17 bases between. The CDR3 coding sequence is TGCAGCGTTAGAGGACTCGAGGAGGACTACAATGAGCAGTTCTTC. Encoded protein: CSVRGLEEDYNEQFF.

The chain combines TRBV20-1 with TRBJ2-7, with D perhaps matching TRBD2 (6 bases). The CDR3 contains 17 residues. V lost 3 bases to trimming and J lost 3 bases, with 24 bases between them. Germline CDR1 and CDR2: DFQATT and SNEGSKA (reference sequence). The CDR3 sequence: CSASKGKYSGDNYEQYF. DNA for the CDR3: TGCAGTGCTAGTAAGGGGAAATATAGCGGAGACAACTACGAGCAGTACTTC.